Below are 4 T cell receptor beta chains sequenced from a single sample in a study of blood T cell repertoires in COVID-19. Libraries were prepared by immunoSEQ multiplex PCR; TCRdb keeps only in-frame clonotypes and omits some of them. Among about 340,000 clones listed, 65% to 90% were seen once. Sequenced material: peripheral blood. Every receptor here comes from a woman in her sixties or seventies with COVID-19, enrolled during active disease.

The table lists this clone with a count of one. This chain links TRBV15 with TRBJ2-1; the match to TRBD2 covers 10 bases. The CDR3 is 16 residues long. Germline V gene sequence: CDR1 LNHNV, CDR2 YYDKDF (reference sequence). Trimming took 1 base from V and 4 from J; bases not matched to a gene: 4. CDR3 DNA: TGTGCCACCAGCAGAGTTGGGACTAGCGCTTACAATGAGCAGTTCTTC. Protein sequence: CATSRVGTSAYNEQFF. Looking up the rest from reference TRBV15 and TRBJ2-1 gives the full variable domain: DAMVIQNPRYQVTQFGKPVTLSCSQTLNHNVMYWYQQKSSQAPKLLFHYYDKDFNNEADTPDNFQSRRPNTSFCFLDIRSPGLGDTAMYLCATSRVGTSAYNEQFFGPGTRLTVL.

On this clone: Other DNA sequences in this sample translate to the same CDR3. The rearrangement uses TRBV12-3 or TRBV12-4 and TRBJ1-1; tentative D call: TRBD1 (5 bases). The CDR3 is made up of 13 amino acids. Trimming removed 3 bases at V and 1 base at J, with 6 bases between. CDR3 loop: CASSFQGNTEAFF. CDR3 nucleotide sequence: TGTGCCAGCAGTTTTCAGGGGAACACTGAAGCTTTCTTT.

This chain joins TRBV3-1 (or the pseudogene TRBV3-2) and TRBJ2-1; TRBD1 matches at 7 bases. Per the germline V gene, CDR1 is LGHDT and CDR2 is YNNKEL (reference sequence). This CDR3 is 14 amino acids long. V shed 2 bases, J shed 7 bases, and the junction held 5 bases outside the gene matches. The CDR3 bases are TGTGCCAGCAGCCAATTCACAGGGGATAATGAGCAGTTCTTC. Its translation is CASSQFTGDNEQFF.

The genes are TRBV27 and TRBJ1-5, with TRBD1 matching 7 bases. The CDR3 is 15 amino acids. CDR1 is MNHEY, CDR2 SMNVEV, per germline (reference sequence). The V segment lost 3 bases and the J segment 4 bases; nucleotides outside the gene matches: 6. The CDR3, as DNA: TGTGCCAGCAGTTTCCGACAGGGCCTAAATCAGCCCCAGCATTTT. Translation gives CASSFRQGLNQPQHF.